The clone carrying this T cell receptor beta chain showed up just a few times. This CDR3 region has 13 residues. Germline-derived CDR1 and CDR2 are SGHRS and YFSETQ. With 4 bases removed from V and 2 bases from J, the gap between germline ends came to 10 bases. This record belongs to a study of T cell responses to AZD1222 COVID-19 vaccine. Assay used: immunoSEQ multiplex PCR; TCRdb lists only in-frame clones, some missing. The sample includes some 47,000 clones, 80% to 90% seen only once; the top ten take 2% to 3%. Sequencing was performed on peripheral blood, taken 28 days after the second AZD1222 dose. The chain links TRBV5-1 to TRBJ2-7; no reliable D call. The TCR originated in an adult who received the AZD1222 COVID-19 vaccine. Written as DNA, the CDR3 is TGCGCCAGCAGCCCGACCTCCCCCTACGAGCAGTACTTC. It is translated as CASSPTSPYEQYF. The entire variable domain, with the rest obtained from reference TRBV5-1 and TRBJ2-7, is as follows: KAGVTQTPRYLIKTRGQQVTLSCSPISGHRSVSWYQQTPGQGLQFLFEYFSETQRNKGNFPGRFSGRQFSNSRSEMNVSTLELGDSALYLCASSPTSPYEQYFGPGTRLTVT.